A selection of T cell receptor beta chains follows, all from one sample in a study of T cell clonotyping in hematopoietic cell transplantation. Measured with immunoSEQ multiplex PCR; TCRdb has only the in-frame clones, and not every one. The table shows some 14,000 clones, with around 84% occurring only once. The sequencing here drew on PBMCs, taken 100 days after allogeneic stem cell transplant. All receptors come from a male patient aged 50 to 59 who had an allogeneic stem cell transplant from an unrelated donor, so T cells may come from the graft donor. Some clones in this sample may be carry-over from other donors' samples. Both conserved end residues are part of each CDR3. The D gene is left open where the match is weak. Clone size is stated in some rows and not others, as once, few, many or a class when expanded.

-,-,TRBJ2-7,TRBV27,CASSLTAGLHEQYF,TGTGCCAGCAGTTTAACAGCAGGTTTGCACGAGCAGTACTTC
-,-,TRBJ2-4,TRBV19,CASSASVGWENIQYF,TGTGCCAGTAGTGCCTCCGTTGGGTGGGAAAACATTCAGTACTTC
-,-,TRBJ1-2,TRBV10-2,CASSDRTSTYGYTF,TGCGCCAGCAGTGATCGGACTTCGACTTATGGCTACACCTTC
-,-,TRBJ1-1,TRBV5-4,CASTGGGGNTEAFF,TGTGCCAGCACTGGGGGAGGGGGGAACACTGAAGCTTTCTTT
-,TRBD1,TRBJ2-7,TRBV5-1,CASSPDRAAYEQYF,TGCGCCAGCAGCCCCGACAGGGCCGCCTACGAGCAGTACTTC
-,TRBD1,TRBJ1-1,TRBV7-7,CASSRDSNTEAFF,TGTGCCAGCAGTCGGGACAGCAACACTGAAGCTTTCTTT
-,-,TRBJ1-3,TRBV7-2,CASSLVGGSAGNTIYF,TGTGCCAGCAGCTTAGTTGGGGGGTCTGCTGGAAACACCATATATTTT
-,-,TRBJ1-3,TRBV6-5,CASSYLSGNTIYF,TGTGCCAGCAGTTATCTCTCTGGAAACACCATATATTTT
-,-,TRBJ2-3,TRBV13,CASSRASGGDTQYF,TGTGCCAGCAGCAGAGCAAGCGGAGGGGATACGCAGTATTTT
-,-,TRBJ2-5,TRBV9,CASSAGIAARGETQYF,TGTGCCAGCAGCGCCGGAATAGCGGCGAGGGGGGAGACCCAGTACTTC
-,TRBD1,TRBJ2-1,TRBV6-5,CASSYGGQGGGDEQFF,TGTGCCAGCAGTTACGGGGGACAGGGCGGTGGGGATGAGCAGTTCTTC
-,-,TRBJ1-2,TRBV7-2,CASSLGAESTNYGYTF,TGTGCCAGCAGCTTAGGGGCAGAATCTACTAACTATGGCTACACCTTC
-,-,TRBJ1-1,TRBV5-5,CAGGLFMNTEAFF,TGTGCCGGGGGTCTGTTCATGAACACTGAAGCTTTCTTT
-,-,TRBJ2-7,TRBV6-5,CASSYEVSSYEQYF,TGTGCCAGCAGTTACGAGGTCTCGTCCTACGAGCAGTACTTC
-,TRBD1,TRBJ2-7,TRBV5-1,CASSLGTGVGEQYF,TGCGCCAGCTCCCTGGGGACAGGGGTGGGGGAGCAGTACTTC
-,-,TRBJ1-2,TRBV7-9,CASSLDTGVNVGYTF,TGTGCCAGCAGCTTAGACACAGGAGTCAATGTCGGCTACACCTTC
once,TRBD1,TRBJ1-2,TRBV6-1,CASSHRQGNYGYTF,TGTGCCAGCAGTCACCGACAGGGGAACTATGGCTACACCTTC
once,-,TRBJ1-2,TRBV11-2,CASSSFTQGYVGYTF,TGTGCCAGCAGCTCCTTCACCCAGGGGTACGTTGGCTACACCTTC
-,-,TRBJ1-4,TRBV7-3,CASSLGTGEKLFF,TGTGCCAGCAGCTTAGGGACTGGCGAAAAACTGTTTTTT